The present T cell receptor beta chain was sequenced within a study of monozygotic twins with inflammatory bowel disease. Germline V lookup: CDR1 DFQATT, CDR2 SNEGSKA (reference sequence). The CDR3 length is 16 residues. The unique tags termed UMIs, each holding a 6-nucleotide sample barcode, were added by means of template switching. TCRalpha and TCRbeta cDNA went through two nested PCRs of roughly 15 and 9 cycles. TCRdb derives one entry per CDR3 protein from the 5' RACE reads, leaving out DNA. This sample's table has approximately 400,000 distinct CDR3 sequences. The rearrangement links TRBV20-1 to TRBJ2-3; the TCRdb call, TRBD2, lacks DNA for checking. The specimen was blood. The sequence was collected from a human donor with ulcerative colitis or Crohn's disease, or a healthy co-twin of an affected twin (not recorded which). CDR3 protein: CSARPLAGALPDTQYF.